This T cell receptor beta chain derives from a study of T cells in Graves' hyperthyroidism and ophthalmopathy. Study conclusions and caveats: The model made its ophthalmopathy prediction, and onset followed a median around 6.9 months later. Most clonotypes that expanded in the thyroid above 0.001 also showed up in blood.

Researchers took RNA transcripts and amplified the TCR beta CDR3 regions from them. First-round RT-PCR of the TCR CDR3 relied on the HTBI primer set. From the multiplex PCR reads, TCRdb called clonotypes with MiXCR, one entry per CDR3 protein. The repertoire consists of over 350,000 distinct CDR3 sequences, with roughly 14% occurring once and the leading ten covering 13%. This clonotype was recorded many times. Antigen unknown. Germline V gives CDR1 SNHLY, CDR2 FYNNEI. V was clipped by 4 bases and J by 5 bases; unmatched bases: 2. This CDR3 is built from 13 residues. The source material was blood. The chain has TRBV2 and TRBJ2-7; 10 nucleotides line up with TRBD1. The sequence derives from a man aged 18-30 years with Graves' ophthalmopathy. In nucleotides, the CDR3 is TGTGCCAGCAGTGGACAGGGGGCGCACGAGCAGTACTTC. The encoded protein is CASSGQGAHEQYF.